Listed below are T cell receptor beta chains from one sample, sequenced in a study of cytomegalovirus exposure and HLA in healthy donors. Libraries were prepared by immunoSEQ multiplex PCR; TCRdb keeps only in-frame clonotypes and omits some of them. The table lists 90,000 to 120,000 clones, about 80% of them singletons. Input material: PBMCs. These receptors all stem from a man aged 25 to 45 in good health and CMV-seropositive. The CDR3 runs from the conserved cysteine through the conserved F or W. The D gene is left open where the match is weak.

TRBJ2-7 | TRBV6-1 | NA | CASSYEQPSYEQYF | TGTGCCAGCAGTTATGAACAGCCCTCCTACGAGCAGTACTTC
TRBJ1-6 | TRBV6-6 | NA | CASGESSYNSPLHF | TGTGCCAGCGGAGAGAGCTCCTATAATTCACCCCTCCACTTT
TRBJ1-2 | TRBV13 | TRBD1 | CASSLGDRGSYGYTF | TGTGCCAGCAGCTTAGGGGACAGGGGCAGCTATGGCTACACCTTC
TRBJ2-2 | TRBV10-3 | TRBD2 | CAISTLAGGPTGELFF | TGTGCCATCAGTACCCTAGCGGGGGGGCCCACCGGGGAGCTGTTTTTT
TRBJ1-2 | TRBV6-5 | NA | CASISAGFVYGYTF | TGTGCCAGTATTTCCGCGGGATTTGTCTATGGCTACACCTTC
TRBJ1-5 | TRBV6-5 | NA | CASSYDGNQPQHF | TGTGCCAGCAGTTACGACGGGAATCAGCCCCAGCATTTT
TRBJ1-1 | TRBV29-1 | NA | CSVGGTTNTEAFF | TGCAGCGTTGGAGGGACTACCAACACTGAAGCTTTCTTT
TRBJ1-1 | TRBV2 | TRBD1 | CASRSGQGGTEAFF | TGTGCCAGCCGATCTGGACAGGGGGGGACTGAAGCTTTCTTT
TRBJ2-5 | TRBV2 | TRBD2 | CASSEALRLAKETQYF | TGTGCCAGCAGTGAAGCGCTTCGACTAGCCAAAGAGACCCAGTACTTC
TRBJ2-5 | TRBV18 | TRBD2 | CASSPPGLAGGETQYF | TGTGCCAGCTCACCCCCGGGACTAGCGGGGGGCGAGACCCAGTACTTC